Many counts were recorded for the clone carrying this T cell receptor (beta chain). Time point of the sample: patch test 3, about 24 weeks after DPC sensitization. Treatment of the sample: therapeutic diphenylcyclopropenone sensitization with weekly scalp DPC. From the RACE reads, TCRdb called clonotypes with MiXCR, one entry per CDR3 protein. This table holds about 89,000 distinct CDR3 sequences, 13% found once. The CDR3 runs to 15 residues. Germline V gives CDR1 DFQATT, CDR2 SNEGSKA (reference sequence). Trimming took off 0 bases at V and 0 bases at J, with 12 bases between the two ends. This sample is drawn from a study of human T cells and chemical hapten exposure. Turning to the study itself: The study lasted 20 to 30 weeks, and patients were dosed weekly with diphenylcyclopropenone on the scalp throughout. Per-sample TCR yields varied mainly from small pooled library volume differences.

Here the sequenced sample was whole blood, taken in connection with sensitization to the hapten diphenylcyclopropenone (DPC). The receptor comes from a woman in her fifties or sixties with alopecia areata. Some clones in this sample may be carry-over from other donors' samples. The chain carries TRBV20-1 and TRBJ2-7; D is unresolved. CDR3 protein: CSARDRSASSYEQYF. CDR3 sequence (DNA): TGCAGTGCTAGAGATAGGTCGGCAAGCTCCTACGAGCAGTACTTC.